These 8 T cell receptor beta chains were sequenced from one sample in a study of cytomegalovirus exposure and HLA in healthy donors. With 60 Vbeta and 13 Jbeta primers, the PCR was carried out. The assay was immunoSEQ multiplex PCR, and TCRdb's table has in-frame clones only and misses some. This sample has fewer than 150,000 clones, with roughly three quarters found just once. Sequencing was carried out using PBMCs. Receptors originate from a man aged 40-50 years in good health and CMV-seronegative.

The chain joins TRBV29-1 to TRBJ2-1; a weak D match, TRBD2 (5 bases). V was cut by 3 bases and J by 1 base, with 7 bases left in between. CDR3 length: 13 amino acids. Germline V gives CDR1 SQVTM, CDR2 ANQGSEA. This chain's CDR3 is CSVDPGSYNEQFF. The CDR3 nucleotides read TGCAGCGTTGACCCGGGGTCCTACAATGAGCAGTTCTTC.

In nucleotides, the CDR3 is TGCGCCAGCAGCCAAGACCCGGAGGGGGCGGGGCCCTATGGCTACACCTTC. Residues: CASSQDPEGAGPYGYTF. V usage is TRBV4-3 and J usage is TRBJ1-2; 7 bases match TRBD1. V trimming: 0 bases; J trimming: 4 bases; junction bases outside the gene matches: 11. The germline V gene encodes CDR1 LGHNA and CDR2 YSLEER. This CDR3 comprises 17 residues.

V is TRBV27 and J is TRBJ1-4; D gene unclear. Germline assignment: CDR1 MNHEY and CDR2 SMNVEV (reference sequence). This CDR3 has 15 residues. V gave up 3 bases and J gave up 3 bases, with 11 bases separating them. The CDR3 loop is CASSLRAVPNEKLFF. The CDR3 bases are TGTGCCAGCAGTTTGAGGGCAGTTCCTAATGAAAAACTGTTTTTT.

This chain joins TRBV15 and TRBJ2-1; D remains unclear. V was shortened by 0 bases and J by 9 bases, with 9 bases between the two germline ends. The germline gives CDR1 LNHNV, CDR2 YYDKDF (reference sequence). The CDR3 runs to 13 residues. CDR3 DNA: TGTGCCACCAGCAGAGATCGGAGAAGTGAGCAGTTCTTC. Its protein is CATSRDRRSEQFF.

As regards this clone: The junction and the germline gene differ at one end; a read error may be behind it. The chain uses TRBV6-4 and TRBJ1-5; D is possibly TRBD1 (6 bases). The length of the CDR3 is 11 residues. Germline V gene data show CDR1 as MRHNA and CDR2 as SNTAGT. CDR3 in amino acids: CASSLETGTQF. CDR3 nucleotides: TGTGCCAGCAGCCTCGAAACCGGGACACAGTTT.

The rearrangement links TRBV15 to TRBJ2-5; maybe TRBD2 (5 bases). The CDR3 length is 14 residues. Looked up from germline, CDR1 is LNHNV and CDR2 is YYDKDF (reference sequence). Trimming cost V 5 bases and J 5 bases, with 15 bases left between them. In DNA, the CDR3 is TGTGCCACCAGCCCGGGGATGTCCGGGGAGACCCAGTACTTC. It encodes CATSPGMSGETQYF.

J is TRBJ2-7 and V is TRBV27, with 8 bases matching TRBD2. From germline, CDR1 is MNHEY and CDR2 SMNVEV (reference sequence). This CDR3 contains 15 residues. Trimming removed 7 bases from V and 6 bases from J; junction bases left unmatched: 14. DNA for the CDR3: TGTGCCAGCAAGAACCGGGGGGGACCTCTCGCCGAGCAGTACTTC. This encodes CASKNRGGPLAEQYF.

In this sample, this clone turned up once. This chain connects TRBV30 to TRBJ1-1; D uncertain. The CDR3 spans 13 residues. V dropped 8 bases and J dropped 1 base, with 14 bases sitting between them. Per germline, CDR1 GTSNPN and CDR2 SVGIG (reference sequence). The CDR3 nucleotides are TGTGCCGCCCCCGCGACAAGGAACACTGAAGCTTTCTTT. Its translation is CAAPATRNTEAFF.